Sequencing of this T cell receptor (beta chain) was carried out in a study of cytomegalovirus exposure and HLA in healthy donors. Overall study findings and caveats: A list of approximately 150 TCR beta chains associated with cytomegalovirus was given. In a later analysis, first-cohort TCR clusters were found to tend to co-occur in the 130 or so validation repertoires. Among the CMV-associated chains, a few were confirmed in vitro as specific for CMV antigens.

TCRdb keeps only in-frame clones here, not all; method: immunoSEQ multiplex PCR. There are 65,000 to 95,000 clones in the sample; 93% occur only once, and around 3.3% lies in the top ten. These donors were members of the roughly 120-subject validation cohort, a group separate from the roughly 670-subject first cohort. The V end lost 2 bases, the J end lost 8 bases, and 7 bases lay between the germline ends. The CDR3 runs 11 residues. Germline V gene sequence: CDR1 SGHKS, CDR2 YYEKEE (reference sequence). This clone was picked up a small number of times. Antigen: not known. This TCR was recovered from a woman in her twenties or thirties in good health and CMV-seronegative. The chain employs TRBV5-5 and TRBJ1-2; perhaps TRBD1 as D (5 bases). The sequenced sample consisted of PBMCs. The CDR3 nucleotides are TGTGCCAGCAGCTTTGCAGGGGGCTACACCTTC. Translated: CASSFAGGYTF.